The T cell receptor beta chain under discussion was sequenced for a study of blood T cell repertoires in COVID-19 (dated by TCRdb to 2020 to 2021). General notes on the study: The collaborator samples originated in the United States, Italy and Spain and spanned the acute and convalescent phases of COVID-19. The prospective study material was composed of cDNA or gDNA derived from T cells, B-cell-depleted T cells, or PBMCs. Subjects who had been exposed to COVID-19, were actively infected with it, or had recovered from it provided the deeply sampled blood TCRbeta repertoires that made up the dataset. A freely available public database, intended as a resource for researchers studying the immune response to SARS-CoV-2, is where the repertoires were released. Samples were obtained from the ongoing ImmuneRACE study (first 160 participants) and from 950 to 1,500 subjects provided by 6 global collaborators. A de-identified subject ID, COVID-19 status, age in years and sex were almost always included in the sample metadata. Where HLA class I and class II types were available, the types were taken from metadata supplied by the sample provider, not from assay-based typing.

With respect to this clone: No cognate antigen has been identified for it. Base-call qualities are not available, and no considerably larger clone is one nucleotide away.

General findings and caveats noted by the study authors: The amount of clinical and demographic metadata varied by source and participant and was provided uncurated.

Sequences MDHEN (CDR1) and SYDVKM (CDR2) are obtained from the germline V gene. The CDR3 has 17 amino acids, counting the end cysteine and phenylalanine. The sequence is cut down to CDR3 DNA, 51 bases in frame from base 1. Between the V and J ends, shortened by 4 bases and 0 bases respectively, the junction contains 19 bases. The immunoSEQ Assay, a bias-controlled multiplex PCR, was used to amplify TCRbeta CDR3 regions from genomic DNA. Per the authors' processing: The number of nucleated cells in each sample was estimated by amplification of reference gene primers within the assay. Sequence reads were collapsed and filtered to measure the absolute abundance of every unique TCRbeta CDR3 rearrangement. For each sample, productive Simpson clonality was calculated as the square root of Simpson's diversity index over productive rearrangements. TCRdb took this table from immuneACCESS and kept in-frame rearrangements with V and J called. Such tables lack part of the clones; where checked against another copy, unresolved V genes explain under half of the gap, and the rest is unexplained. For V, J and clone size, that table is used; D and trimming come from the DNA. The sample has about 270,000 clones on record, 90% of them singletons. The ten largest clones take up about 4% of the sample.

In the prospective study, participants were roughly 18 to 89 years old, resided in about 25 geographic areas of the United States, and were enrolled through a virtual design. In the prospective study, cohorts were assigned on the basis of participant-reported clinical history obtained from a screening survey and a study questionnaire. Each participant in the prospective study had whole blood, serum and a nasopharyngeal or oropharyngeal swab collected by mobile phlebotomists. Participants in the prospective study had the option to provide additional blood draws and questionnaires over an approximately two-month period. Before DNA extraction, blood samples from the prospective study were shipped at room temperature or frozen.

Sequenced material: PBMCs or T cells enriched from blood (not recorded which). The chain couples TRBV28 to TRBJ2-7; the D gene is perhaps TRBD2, from 6 matching bases. This TCR was sampled from a woman aged 25 to 39 with acute COVID-19. The CDR3 loop reads CASSSSVTGTSSYEQYF. Read as DNA, the sequence is TGTGCCAGCAGTTCATCGGTCACCGGGACTTCCTCCTACGAGCAGTACTTC.